This TCR beta chain was identified during a study of control samples from healthy donors and cancer patients. Clones were read by immunoSEQ multiplex PCR, and TCRdb kept only the in-frame ones, dropping some. The table records around 84,000 clones, about nine tenths of them present only once. This CDR3 comprises 16 residues. The V gene lost 1 base and the J gene lost 3 bases, with 13 bases spanning the gap. Germline-derived CDR1 and CDR2 are SGHDN and FVKESK. This clonotype was sampled from a man younger than 40 in good health. This chain links TRBV14 with TRBJ1-3; the D is unclear. The sequencing sample was made of blood. CDR3 sequence reads: CASSQVAEASGNTIYF. As DNA, the CDR3 is TGTGCCAGCAGCCAAGTAGCAGAGGCGAGTGGAAACACCATATATTTT.